Listed here are 23 T cell receptor beta chains from one sample, sequenced in a study of Graves' ophthalmopathy and Graves' hyperthyroidism. TCR beta CDR3 amplification used RNA transcripts. Amplification began with first-round RT-PCR using HTBI primers, then second-round multiplex PCR was performed. TCRdb re-called the multiplex PCR reads through MiXCR, storing one row per CDR3 protein. The sample has about 620,000 distinct CDR3 sequences, 22% seen once. Sequenced sample: peripheral blood. The receptors were sampled from a woman in her late teens or twenties with stable Graves' hyperthyroidism. Some clones in this sample may be carry-over from other donors' samples.

This clonotype was picked up many times. The chain joins TRBV6-2 or TRBV6-3 to TRBJ2-5, with 11 bases identical to TRBD2. There are 17 residues in the CDR3. V shed 4 bases and J 2 bases; nucleotides not matched to a gene: 9. Germline V gene sequence: CDR1 MNHEY, CDR2 SVGEGT. This CDR3 is CASSLGLADLLQETQYF. The CDR3 DNA reads as TGTGCCAGCAGTTTGGGACTAGCGGATTTGTTACAAGAGACCCAGTACTTC.

This clonotype was recorded many times. The chain joins TRBV6-5 to TRBJ1-2, with a possible D match to TRBD1 (5 bases). Germline assignment: CDR1 MNHEY and CDR2 SVGAGI. The CDR3 totals 14 residues. V was pared by 0 bases and J by 4 bases, with 9 bases between. The CDR3 protein is CASSYSGDPYGYTF. The CDR3, as DNA: TGTGCCAGCAGTTACTCAGGGGATCCCTATGGCTACACCTTC.

This clonotype has just a few counts. The chain couples TRBV24-1 to TRBJ2-2; TRBD2 aligns across 12 bases. V lost 4 bases, J lost 4 bases, and 3 bases stayed unmatched. The CDR3 has 16 residues. CDR1 and CDR2 (germline): KGHDR, SFDVKD. DNA of the CDR3: TGTGCCACCAGTGACCTAGCGGGGGGGTTCACCGGGGAGCTGTTTTTT. This sequence encodes CATSDLAGGFTGELFF.

This clonotype was recorded only once. In this CDR3 the conserved last residue, phenylalanine or tryptophan, is missing, so a read error is likely. The chain joins TRBV7-8 to TRBJ1-1; D is unresolved. The CDR3 runs 17 residues. V dropped 3 bases and J dropped 1 base, with 18 bases sitting between them. CDR1 and CDR2 (germline): SGHVS, FQNEAQ. CDR3 bases: TGTGCCAGCAGCTTTGTTAAGCGTACCCTAAAGAACACTGAAGCTTTCTAT. It translates to CASSFVKRTLKNTEAFY.

This chain uses TRBV28 with TRBJ2-5; D gene unclear. Germline V CDR1 and CDR2: MDHEN, SYDVKM. CDR3 length equals 15 residues. V lost 6 bases and J lost 5, with 19 bases in between. CDR3 DNA sequence: TGTGCCAGCAGCTCTCGGTCGGAACCTCAGGAGACCCAGTACTTC. It yields the protein CASSSRSEPQETQYF.

For this clonotype: This may be a read error: a much more frequent sequence differs by one nucleotide. The final CDR3 position lacks the conserved phenylalanine or tryptophan, pointing to a likely read error. This chain links TRBV28 with TRBJ1-1; tentatively, D is TRBD1 (6 bases). Per germline, CDR1 MDHEN and CDR2 SYDVKM. The CDR3 has 13 residues. The ends were cut back, 5 bases at V and 10 bases at J, with 17 bases in the middle. DNA of the CDR3: TGTGCCAGCAGTCCGGGACATCTGGTTGCAGCTTTCCTT. It codes for CASSPGHLVAAFL.

This clonotype showed up just a few times. CDR3 sequence reads: CASSQSHSSYEQYF. CDR3 bases: TGTGCCAGCAGCCAATCTCACAGTTCCTACGAGCAGTACTTC. The V gene is TRBV3-1, the J gene TRBJ2-7; D is unclear. The CDR3 has 14 residues. In germline, CDR1 is LGHDT, CDR2 YNNKEL (reference sequence). Trimming removed 2 bases at V and 1 base at J, with 9 bases between.

V and J are TRBV5-1 and TRBJ1-1, with 8 positions matching TRBD1. Germline assignment: CDR1 SGHRS and CDR2 YFSETQ. The CDR3 is 14 residues long. The junction had 5 bases not matched to a gene; V was cut back by 2 bases and J by 5 bases. CDR3 protein: CASSFLQGETEAFF. CDR3 coding DNA: TGCGCCAGCAGCTTTTTACAGGGGGAAACTGAAGCTTTCTTT.

This clonotype was seen a handful of times. The rearrangement uses TRBV10-3 and TRBJ1-6, with 10 bases fitting TRBD1. With V trimmed by 4 bases and J by 5 bases, 2 bases remained unmatched. Germline CDR1 ENHRY, CDR2 SYGVKD. The CDR3 is 15 amino acids. CDR3 loop: CAISGGTGDNSPLHF. The CDR3 nucleotides read TGTGCCATCAGTGGAGGGACAGGGGATAATTCACCCCTCCACTTT.

This clonotype was counted at least ten times. V and J are TRBV6-5 and TRBJ1-1; D might be TRBD1 (5 bases). Trimming stripped 4 bases from V and 1 base from J, with 16 bases between. The CDR3 totals 16 residues. Germline V CDR1 and CDR2: MNHEY, SVGAGI. As DNA, the CDR3 is TGTGCCAGCAGTTTAGGTTGGCGTGGACAGAACACTGAAGCTTTCTTT. It yields the protein CASSLGWRGQNTEAFF.

This chain connects TRBV3-1 to TRBJ1-1; D is unresolved. V dropped 0 bases and J dropped 1 base, with 12 bases sitting between them. There are 16 residues in the CDR3. The germline gives CDR1 LGHDT, CDR2 YNNKEL (reference sequence). This CDR3 is CASSQDRAPSNTEAFF. DNA for the CDR3: TGTGCCAGCAGCCAAGATAGGGCGCCCTCGAACACTGAAGCTTTCTTT.

This clonotype was observed at least ten times. This chain links TRBV5-4 with TRBJ1-6; the match to TRBD1 covers 7 bases. Trimming cost V 4 bases and J 7 bases; bases outside gene matches: 5. Per the germline V gene, CDR1 is SGHNT and CDR2 is YYREEE (reference sequence). CDR3 length: 14 residues. CDR3 loop: CASSPGTVNSPLHF. The DNA for the CDR3 is TGTGCCAGCAGCCCCGGGACAGTCAATTCACCCCTCCACTTT.

This clonotype was found many times. This chain joins TRBV6-1 and TRBJ2-5; the D gene could be TRBD1 or TRBD2 (5 bases each). Germline V gives CDR1 MNHNS, CDR2 SASEGT. This CDR3 region has 15 residues. Trimming pared 3 bases from V and 1 base from J, leaving 12 bases between. This CDR3 reads CASSDRVRGQETQYF. The CDR3 region has the DNA TGTGCCAGCAGTGACAGGGTCCGGGGCCAAGAGACCCAGTACTTC.

The chain couples TRBV4-2 to TRBJ2-2; 9 bases align to TRBD2. The CDR3 has 16 residues. V lost 0 bases, J lost 6 bases, and 5 bases stayed unmatched. CDR1 is LGHNA, CDR2 YNFKEQ, per germline. The CDR3 sequence is CASSQDLAGGAGELFF. In nucleotides, the CDR3 is TGTGCCAGCAGCCAAGATTTGGCGGGAGGGGCCGGGGAGCTGTTTTTT.

Note on this clonotype: The final CDR3 position lacks the conserved phenylalanine or tryptophan, pointing to a likely read error. This rearrangement joins TRBV6-2 or TRBV6-3 to TRBJ1-3; D unresolved. The CDR3 has 16 residues. Germline CDR1 is MNHEY and CDR2 is SVGEGT. The CDR3 reads CASSYVGVSSGNAIYV. The CDR3 nucleotides read TGTGCCAGCAGTTACGTGGGCGTCAGCTCTGGAAACGCCATATATGTT.

The V gene is TRBV6-1, the J gene TRBJ1-5; 8 bases map to TRBD1. CDR3 length: 16 amino acids. Trimming at V came to 1 base and at J to 7 bases, leaving 9 bases not matched to a gene. From germline, CDR1 is MNHNS and CDR2 SASEGT. CDR3 nucleotide sequence: TGTGCCAGCAGTGAAGGGACAGGGTTTTTCAGACAGCCCCAGCATTTT. Protein product: CASSEGTGFFRQPQHF.

V and J are TRBV12-3 or TRBV12-4 and TRBJ1-2; a possible D gene is TRBD1 (5 bases). The CDR3 is made up of 17 amino acids. Trimming took off 1 base at V and 6 bases at J, with 21 bases between the two ends. CDR3 residues: CASSLGLHTGLFNGYTF. The CDR3 coding sequence is TGTGCCAGCAGTTTAGGCCTGCATACGGGACTATTCAATGGCTACACCTTC.

In this sample, this clonotype turned up many times. V usage is TRBV3-1 and J usage is TRBJ2-2; no reliable D call. Germline V gives CDR1 LGHDT, CDR2 YNNKEL (reference sequence). V was cut by 2 bases and J by 7 bases, with 5 bases left in between. The CDR3 is made up of 12 amino acids. The CDR3 bases are TGTGCCAGCAGCCAATTCGGCGGGGAGCTGTTTTTT. As protein: CASSQFGGELFF.

This clonotype was found many times. The V gene is TRBV6-5, the J gene TRBJ1-6, with 9 bases identical to TRBD1. The length of the CDR3 is 16 residues. V dropped 4 bases and J dropped 1; count of bases not matched to a gene: 2. The germline CDR1 and CDR2 sequences are MNHEY and SVGAGI. The CDR3 is CASSSGTGSYNSPLHF. For the CDR3, the DNA is TGTGCCAGCAGTTCTGGGACAGGGTCCTATAATTCACCCCTCCACTTT.

The chain joins TRBV11-2 to TRBJ1-5, with D unresolved. The V end lost 8 bases, the J end lost 3 bases, and 11 bases lay between the germline ends. Germline CDR1 SGHAT, CDR2 FQNNGV. CDR3 length: 13 residues. DNA of the CDR3: TGTGCCAGCGGCGGCAGTACCAATCAGCCCCAGCATTTT. It translates to CASGGSTNQPQHF.

This clonotype was seen many times. In DNA, the CDR3 is TGTGCCAGCAGCCCGGGGGGCCAGCCGATTAACTATGGCTACACCTTC. Residues: CASSPGGQPINYGYTF. The chain links TRBV11-2 to TRBJ1-2; the D gene is possibly TRBD1 (6 bases). CDR1 SGHAT and CDR2 FQNNGV come from the germline V gene. V was pared by 5 bases and J by 1 base, with 17 bases between. There are 16 residues in the CDR3.

The V and J genes are TRBV9 and TRBJ2-2; no clear D. V gave up 0 bases and J gave up 4 bases, with 4 bases separating them. The CDR3 is 13 residues long. Germline CDR1 and CDR2: SGDLS and YYNGEE. The CDR3 region is CASSVASTGELFF. The CDR3 region has the DNA TGTGCCAGCAGCGTAGCCAGCACCGGGGAGCTGTTTTTT.

This clonotype was seen once. The CDR3 region has the DNA TGTGCCAGCAGACGGGGACAGTGGGGTGAAGCTTTCTTT. Its protein is CASRRGQWGEAFF. The V gene is TRBV12-3 or TRBV12-4, the J gene TRBJ1-1; 7 bases fit TRBD1. The length of the CDR3 is 13 residues. Trimming removed 6 bases from V and 7 bases from J; junction bases left unmatched: 8.